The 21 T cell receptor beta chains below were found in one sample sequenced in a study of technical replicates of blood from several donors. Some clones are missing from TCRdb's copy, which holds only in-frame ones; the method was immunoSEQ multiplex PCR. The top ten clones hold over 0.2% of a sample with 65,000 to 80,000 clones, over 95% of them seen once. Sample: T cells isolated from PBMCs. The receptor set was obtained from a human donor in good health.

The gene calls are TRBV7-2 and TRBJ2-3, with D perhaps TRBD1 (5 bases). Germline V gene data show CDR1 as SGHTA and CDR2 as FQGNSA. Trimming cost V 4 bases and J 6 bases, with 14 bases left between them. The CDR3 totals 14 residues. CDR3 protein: CASSSLTVSDTQYF. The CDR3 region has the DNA TGTGCCAGCAGCTCACTGACAGTTTCCGATACGCAGTATTTT.

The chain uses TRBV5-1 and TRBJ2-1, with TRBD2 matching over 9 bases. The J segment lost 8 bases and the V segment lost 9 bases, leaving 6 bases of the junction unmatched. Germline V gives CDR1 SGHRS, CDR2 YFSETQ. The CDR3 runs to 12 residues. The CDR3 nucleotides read TGCGCCACCGGGACTAGCCGAGATGAGCAGTTCTTC. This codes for CATGTSRDEQFF. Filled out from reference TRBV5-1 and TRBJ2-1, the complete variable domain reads KAGVTQTPRYLIKTRGQQVTLSCSPISGHRSVSWYQQTPGQGLQFLFEYFSETQRNKGNFPGRFSGRQFSNSRSEMNVSTLELGDSALYLCATGTSRDEQFFGPGTRLTVL.

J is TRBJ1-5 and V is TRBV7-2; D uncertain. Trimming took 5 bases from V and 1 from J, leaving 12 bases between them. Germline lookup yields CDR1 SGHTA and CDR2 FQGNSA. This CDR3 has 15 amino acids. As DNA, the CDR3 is TGTGCCAGCAGCACTGCCGGGTTAAGCAATCAGCCCCAGCATTTT. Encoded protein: CASSTAGLSNQPQHF.

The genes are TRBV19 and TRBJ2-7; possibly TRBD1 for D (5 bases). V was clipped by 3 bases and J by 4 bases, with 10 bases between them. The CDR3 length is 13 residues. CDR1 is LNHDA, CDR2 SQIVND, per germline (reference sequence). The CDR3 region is CASSIRVVYEQYF. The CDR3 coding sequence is TGTGCCAGTAGTATCAGGGTTGTGTACGAGCAGTACTTC.

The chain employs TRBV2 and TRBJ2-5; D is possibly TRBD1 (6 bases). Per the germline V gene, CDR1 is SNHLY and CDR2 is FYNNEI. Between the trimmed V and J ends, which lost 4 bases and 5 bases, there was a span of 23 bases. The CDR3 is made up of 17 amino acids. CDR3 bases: TGTGCCAGCAGTGGTCGGCAGGGGATCTACCAACGCGAGACCCAGTACTTC. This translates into CASSGRQGIYQRETQYF.

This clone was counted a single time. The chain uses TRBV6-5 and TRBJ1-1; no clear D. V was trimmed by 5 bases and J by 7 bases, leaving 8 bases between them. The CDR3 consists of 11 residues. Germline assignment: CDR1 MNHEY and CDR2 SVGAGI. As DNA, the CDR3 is TGTGCCAGCAGTCAACAGATTGAAGCTTTCTTT. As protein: CASSQQIEAFF.

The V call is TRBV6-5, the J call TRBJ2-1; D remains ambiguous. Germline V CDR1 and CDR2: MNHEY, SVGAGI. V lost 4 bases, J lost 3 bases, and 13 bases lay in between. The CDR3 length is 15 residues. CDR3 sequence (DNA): TGTGCCAGCAGTTCCTCGGAGTTACTCTACAATGAGCAGTTCTTC. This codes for CASSSSELLYNEQFF.

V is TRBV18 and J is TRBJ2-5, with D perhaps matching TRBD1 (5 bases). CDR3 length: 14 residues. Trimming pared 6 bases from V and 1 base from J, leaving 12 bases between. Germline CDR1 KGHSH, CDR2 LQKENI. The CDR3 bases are TGTGCCAGCTCTCAACGGCAGGGCCAAGAGACCCAGTACTTC. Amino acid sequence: CASSQRQGQETQYF. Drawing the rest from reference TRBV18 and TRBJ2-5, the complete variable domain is NAGVMQNPRHLVRRRGQEARLRCSPMKGHSHVYWYRQLPEEGLKFMVYLQKENIIDESGMPKERFSAEFPKEGPSILRIQQVVRGDSAAYFCASSQRQGQETQYFGPGTRLLVL.

CDR3 loop: CATSREGLAGGGQYF. CDR3 sequence (DNA): TGTGCCACCAGCAGAGAGGGACTAGCGGGAGGCGGGCAGTATTTT. The chain couples TRBV15 to TRBJ2-3, with 15 bases lining up with TRBD2. After removal of 0 bases from V and 11 bases from J, the junction contained 3 bases not matched to a gene. Germline V gene lookup returns CDR1 LNHNV and CDR2 YYDKDF (reference sequence). This CDR3 spans 15 amino acids. The full variable domain, rest sourced from reference TRBV15 and TRBJ2-3, is DAMVIQNPRYQVTQFGKPVTLSCSQTLNHNVMYWYQQKSSQAPKLLFHYYDKDFNNEADTPDNFQSRRPNTSFCFLDIRSPGLGDTAMYLCATSREGLAGGGQYFGPGTRLTVL.

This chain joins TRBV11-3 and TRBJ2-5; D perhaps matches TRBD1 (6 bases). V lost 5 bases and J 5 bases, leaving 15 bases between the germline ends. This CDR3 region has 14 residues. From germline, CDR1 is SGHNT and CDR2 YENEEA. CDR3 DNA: TGTGCCAGCAGCCCAATACAGGGTAGGGAGACCCAGTACTTC. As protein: CASSPIQGRETQYF.

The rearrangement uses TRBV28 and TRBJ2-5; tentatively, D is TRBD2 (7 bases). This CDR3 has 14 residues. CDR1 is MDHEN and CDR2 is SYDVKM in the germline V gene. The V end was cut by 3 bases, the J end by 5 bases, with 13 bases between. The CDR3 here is CASSFWGGWETQYF. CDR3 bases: TGTGCCAGCAGTTTTTGGGGGGGCTGGGAGACCCAGTACTTC.

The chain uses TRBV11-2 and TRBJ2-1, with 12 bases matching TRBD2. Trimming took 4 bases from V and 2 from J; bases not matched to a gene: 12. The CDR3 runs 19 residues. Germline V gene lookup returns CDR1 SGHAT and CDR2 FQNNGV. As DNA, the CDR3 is TGTGCCAGCAGCTCAACAGGGACTAGCGGGCTAAAGACCTACAATGAGCAGTTCTTC. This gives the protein CASSSTGTSGLKTYNEQFF.

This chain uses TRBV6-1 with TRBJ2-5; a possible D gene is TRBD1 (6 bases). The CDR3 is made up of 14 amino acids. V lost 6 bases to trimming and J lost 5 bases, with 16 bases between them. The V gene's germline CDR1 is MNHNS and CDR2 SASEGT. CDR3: CASRLQGREETQYF. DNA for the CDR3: TGTGCCAGCAGATTACAGGGAAGGGAGGAGACCCAGTACTTC.

The CDR3 DNA follows: TGTGCCACCAGCAGAGTTTCCCGGCTCGCGGGGCAACTACGCGAGCAGTACTTC. Translating gives CATSRVSRLAGQLREQYF. The chain couples TRBV15 to TRBJ2-7; maybe TRBD2 (6 bases). The CDR3 covers 18 residues. Germline V CDR1 and CDR2: LNHNV, YYDKDF (reference sequence). The germline V and J ends were trimmed by 1 base and 6 bases, with 25 bases remaining between them.

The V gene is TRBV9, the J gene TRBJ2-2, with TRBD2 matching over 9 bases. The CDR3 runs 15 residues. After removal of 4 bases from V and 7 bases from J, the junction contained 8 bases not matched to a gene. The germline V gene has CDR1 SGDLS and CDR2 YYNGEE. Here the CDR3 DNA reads TGTGCCAGCAGCCTGGGGACTAGCTTGGGCGGGGAGCTGTTTTTT. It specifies CASSLGTSLGGELFF. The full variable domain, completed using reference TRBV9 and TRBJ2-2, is DSGVTQTPKHLITATGQRVTLRCSPRSGDLSVYWYQQSLDQGLQFLIQYYNGEERAKGNILERFSAQQFPDLHSELNLSSLELGDSALYFCASSLGTSLGGELFFGEGSRLTVL.

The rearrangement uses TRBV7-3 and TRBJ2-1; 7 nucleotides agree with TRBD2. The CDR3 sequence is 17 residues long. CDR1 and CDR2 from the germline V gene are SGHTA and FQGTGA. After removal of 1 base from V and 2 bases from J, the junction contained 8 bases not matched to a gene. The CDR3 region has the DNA TGTGCCAGCAGCTTAAAAGGTTTCGCGGGAGCCTACAATGAGCAGTTCTTC. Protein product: CASSLKGFAGAYNEQFF. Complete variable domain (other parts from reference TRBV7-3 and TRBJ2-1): GAGVSQTPSNKVTEKGKYVELRCDPISGHTALYWYRQSLGQGPEFLIYFQGTGAADDSGLPNDRFFAVRPEGSVSTLKIQRTERGDSAVYLCASSLKGFAGAYNEQFFGPGTRLTVL.

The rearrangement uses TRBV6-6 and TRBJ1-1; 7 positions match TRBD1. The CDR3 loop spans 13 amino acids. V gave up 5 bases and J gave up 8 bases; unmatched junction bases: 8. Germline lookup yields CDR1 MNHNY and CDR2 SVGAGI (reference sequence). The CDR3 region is CASSPTRDSEAFF. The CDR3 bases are TGTGCCAGCAGTCCCACCCGGGACAGCGAAGCTTTCTTT.

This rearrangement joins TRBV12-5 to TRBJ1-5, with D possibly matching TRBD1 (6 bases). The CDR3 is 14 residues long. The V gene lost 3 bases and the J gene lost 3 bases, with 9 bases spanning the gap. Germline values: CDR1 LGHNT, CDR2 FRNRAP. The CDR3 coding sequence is TGTGCTAGTGGTTTAGGGGGTTTCAATCAGCCCCAGCATTTT. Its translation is CASGLGGFNQPQHF. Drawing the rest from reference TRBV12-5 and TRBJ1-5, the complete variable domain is DARVTQTPRHKVTEMGQEVTMRCQPILGHNTVFWYRQTMMQGLELLAYFRNRAPLDDSGMPKDRFSAEMPDATLATLKIQPSEPRDSAVYFCASGLGGFNQPQHFGDGTRLSIL.

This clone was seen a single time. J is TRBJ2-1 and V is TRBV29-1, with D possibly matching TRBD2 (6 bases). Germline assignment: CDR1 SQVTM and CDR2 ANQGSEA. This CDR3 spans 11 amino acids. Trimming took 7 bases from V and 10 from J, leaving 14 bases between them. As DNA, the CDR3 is TGCAGCGCCGTTAGGGGAGGCGAGCAGTTCTTC. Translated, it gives CSAVRGGEQFF.

Here the CDR3 reads CASRRASGETDTQYF. CDR3 coding DNA: TGTGCCAGCAGGAGAGCGAGCGGGGAAACAGATACGCAGTATTTT. The chain is built from TRBV2 and TRBJ2-3, with 7 bases lining up with TRBD2. The CDR3 has 15 amino acids. Germline CDR1 and CDR2: SNHLY and FYNNEI. J gave up 3 bases and V 6 bases, and 9 bases lay outside the gene matches.

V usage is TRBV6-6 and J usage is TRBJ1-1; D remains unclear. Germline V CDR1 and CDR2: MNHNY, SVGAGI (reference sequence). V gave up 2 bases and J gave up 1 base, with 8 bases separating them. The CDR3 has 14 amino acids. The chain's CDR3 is CASSYGEPNTEAFF. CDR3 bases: TGTGCCAGCAGTTACGGGGAGCCGAACACTGAAGCTTTCTTT.